Presented here are 12 T cell receptor beta chains from one specimen sequenced in a study of memory CD4+ T cells and cytomegalovirus serostatus. Measured with immunoSEQ multiplex PCR; TCRdb has only the in-frame clones, and not every one. The sample shows 35,000 to 50,000 clones, 65% to 85% of them seen only once. The sort gate was single viable CD3+CD4+CD8-CD45RO+ cells for memory CD4+ T cells. What was sequenced was memory CD4+ T cells from blood. These receptors were collected from an adult in good health and CMV-seronegative.

Here the CDR3 DNA reads TGCAGCGTCGTGCATGGAGGTGCTAGCGGGGGTTTGAGGAATGAGCAGTTCTTC. Residues: CSVVHGGASGGLRNEQFF. V usage is TRBV29-1 and J usage is TRBJ2-1; 10 nucleotides align to TRBD2. CDR1 and CDR2 (germline): SQVTM, ANQGSEA. The CDR3 covers 18 residues. Trimming cost V 6 bases and J 7 bases; bases outside gene matches: 21.

CDR3 bases: TGTGCCAGCAGACTCGGGACAGGAATCGGAAAACTGTTTTTT. Translation: CASRLGTGIGKLFF. V is TRBV2 and J is TRBJ1-4; 8 bases are a match to TRBD1. This CDR3 is built from 14 residues. Germline trimming cut 6 bases from V and 10 bases from J; bases unmatched to any gene: 10. The germline V gene encodes CDR1 SNHLY and CDR2 FYNNEI.

The V call is TRBV5-6, the J call TRBJ2-1; the D is unclear. V was cut by 4 bases and J by 3 bases, with 11 bases left in between. From germline, CDR1 is SGHDT and CDR2 YYEEEE. CDR3 length equals 14 residues. The DNA for the CDR3 is TGTGCCAGCAGCAGTTGGGGAATCTACAATGAGCAGTTCTTC. It translates to CASSSWGIYNEQFF.

This clone was counted a single time. The rearrangement joins TRBV27 to TRBJ2-7, with 9 nucleotides matching TRBD1. Germline V gene lookup returns CDR1 MNHEY and CDR2 SMNVEV (reference sequence). CDR3 size: 14 residues. Trimming took 6 bases from V and 3 from J; bases not matched to a gene: 6. DNA for the CDR3: TGTGCCAGCAGCCCACAGGGGGCTAACTACGAGCAGTACTTC. Its protein product is CASSPQGANYEQYF.

The V gene is TRBV18, the J gene TRBJ2-5, with no clear D. The germline V and J ends were trimmed by 3 bases and 5 bases, with 10 bases remaining between them. The CDR3 sequence is 13 residues long. Germline CDR1 and CDR2: KGHSH and LQKENI. As DNA, the CDR3 is TGTGCCAGCTCACCCAAGATGGGGGAGACCCAGTACTTC. Its translation: CASSPKMGETQYF.

A word on this clone: A read error may produce the germline difference seen at one junction end. V and J are TRBV19 and TRBJ1-5; D remains ambiguous. CDR1 LNHDA and CDR2 SQIVND come from the germline V gene (reference sequence). The CDR3 consists of 14 residues. CDR3 amino acids: CASSVDLSGQPQHF. Written as DNA, the CDR3 is TGTGCCAGTAGTGTAGATCTTTCCGGTCAGCCCCAGCATTTT.

This rearrangement joins TRBV5-1 to TRBJ2-7; 7 nucleotides line up with TRBD2. The germline V gene encodes CDR1 SGHRS and CDR2 YFSETQ. The CDR3 has 14 residues. V lost 3 bases to trimming and J lost 3 bases; unmatched junction nucleotides: 6. DNA for the CDR3: TGCGCCAGCAGCTCGGGGACTACCCTCTACGAGCAGTACTTC. Translated: CASSSGTTLYEQYF.

This clone came up once. The V call is TRBV14, the J call TRBJ2-7; D is tentatively TRBD1 or TRBD2 (5 bases each). The CDR3 sequence is 15 residues long. Germline values: CDR1 SGHDN, CDR2 FVKESK. The V end was cut by 4 bases, the J end by 5 bases, with 18 bases between. CDR3: CASSLVGGSVHEQYF. The CDR3 bases are TGTGCCAGCAGCCTGGTTGGGGGATCCGTACACGAGCAGTACTTC.

The J gene is TRBJ2-1, the V gene TRBV7-9, with 7 bases lining up with TRBD1. The CDR3 extends over 16 amino acids. V lost 5 bases to trimming and J lost 4 bases; unmatched junction nucleotides: 11. From germline, CDR1 is SEHNR and CDR2 FQNEAQ (reference sequence). The CDR3 protein is CASSPFQGQTYNEQFF. The DNA for the CDR3 is TGTGCCAGCAGCCCCTTCCAGGGACAGACATACAATGAGCAGTTCTTC.

The J gene is TRBJ2-1, the V gene TRBV2; 9 positions match TRBD1. Germline V gene sequence: CDR1 SNHLY, CDR2 FYNNEI. CDR3 length: 12 residues. J gave up 14 bases and V 6 bases, and 8 bases lay outside the gene matches. The CDR3: CASREEDRGKFF. Written as DNA, the CDR3 is TGTGCCAGCAGGGAGGAGGACAGGGGAAAGTTCTTC. Variable domain in full (rest from reference TRBV2 and TRBJ2-1): EPEVTQTPSHQVTQMGQEVILRCVPISNHLYFYWYRQILGQKVEFLVSFYNNEISEKSEIFDDQFSVERPDGSNFTLKIRSTKLEDSAMYFCASREEDRGKFFGPGTRLTVL.

The chain combines TRBV6-6 with TRBJ1-3, with 10 nucleotides matching TRBD1. Germline-derived CDR1 and CDR2 are MNHNY and SVGAGI (reference sequence). This CDR3 region has 12 residues. The V segment lost 8 bases and the J segment 7 bases; nucleotides outside the gene matches: 2. CDR3 DNA sequence: TGTGCCAGCGGGACAGGGGAGAACACCATATATTTT. Translating it yields CASGTGENTIYF.

The genes are TRBV5-5 and TRBJ2-7; 9 bases fit TRBD1. Germline CDR1 reads SGHKS; CDR2 reads YYEKEE (reference sequence). V lost 4 bases and J lost 7; bases outside the gene matches: 12. This CDR3 contains 15 residues. CDR3 region: CASSPPGQGSREQYF. The CDR3 nucleotides read TGTGCCAGCAGCCCGCCGGGACAGGGCTCTAGGGAGCAGTACTTC.